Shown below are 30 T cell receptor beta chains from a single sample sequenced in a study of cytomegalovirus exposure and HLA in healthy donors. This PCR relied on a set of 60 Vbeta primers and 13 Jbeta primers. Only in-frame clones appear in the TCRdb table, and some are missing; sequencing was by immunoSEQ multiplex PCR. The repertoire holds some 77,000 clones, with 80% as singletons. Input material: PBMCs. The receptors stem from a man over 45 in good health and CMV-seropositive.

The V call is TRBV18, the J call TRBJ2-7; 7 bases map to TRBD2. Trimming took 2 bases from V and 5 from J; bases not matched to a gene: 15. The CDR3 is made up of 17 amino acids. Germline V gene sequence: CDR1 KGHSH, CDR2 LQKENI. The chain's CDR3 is CASSPAESGNVGDEQYF. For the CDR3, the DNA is TGTGCCAGCTCACCAGCGGAGAGCGGGAACGTCGGAGACGAGCAGTACTTC.

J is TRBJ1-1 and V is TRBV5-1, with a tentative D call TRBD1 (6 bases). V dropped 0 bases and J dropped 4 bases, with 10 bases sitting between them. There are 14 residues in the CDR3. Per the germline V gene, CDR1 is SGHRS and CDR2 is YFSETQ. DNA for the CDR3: TGCGCCAGCAGCTTGGAAGTAGGGGGCACTGAAGCTTTCTTT. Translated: CASSLEVGGTEAFF.

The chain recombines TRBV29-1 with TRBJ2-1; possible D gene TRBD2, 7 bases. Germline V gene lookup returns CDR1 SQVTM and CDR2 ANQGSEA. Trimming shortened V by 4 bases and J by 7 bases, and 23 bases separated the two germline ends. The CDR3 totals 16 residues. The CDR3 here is CSVVGEGGAQVNEQFF. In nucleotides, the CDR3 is TGCAGCGTTGTGGGGGAAGGGGGGGCGCAAGTTAATGAGCAGTTCTTC.

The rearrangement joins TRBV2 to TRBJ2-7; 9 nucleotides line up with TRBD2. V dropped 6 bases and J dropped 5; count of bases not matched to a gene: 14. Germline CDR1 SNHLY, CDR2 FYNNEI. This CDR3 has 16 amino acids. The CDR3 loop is CASRAGSSGILDEQYF. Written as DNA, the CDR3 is TGTGCCAGCAGGGCTGGGTCTAGCGGGATTCTCGACGAGCAGTACTTC.

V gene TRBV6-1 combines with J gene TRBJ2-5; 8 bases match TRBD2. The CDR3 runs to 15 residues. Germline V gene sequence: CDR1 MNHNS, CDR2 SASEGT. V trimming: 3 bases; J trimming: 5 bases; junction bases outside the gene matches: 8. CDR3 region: CASSDPGGVGETQYF. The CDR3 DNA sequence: TGTGCCAGCAGTGATCCGGGGGGGGTTGGGGAGACCCAGTACTTC.

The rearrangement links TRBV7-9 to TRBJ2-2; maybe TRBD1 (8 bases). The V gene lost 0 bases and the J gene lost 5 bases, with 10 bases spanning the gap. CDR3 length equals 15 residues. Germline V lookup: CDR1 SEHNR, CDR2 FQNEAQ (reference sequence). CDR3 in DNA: TGTGCCAGCAGCTTAGCACAGGGGGGGACCGGGGAGCTGTTTTTT. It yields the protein CASSLAQGGTGELFF.

The chain's CDR3 is CAWTSGRSHEQYF. The CDR3 nucleotides read TGTGCCTGGACGAGCGGGAGGAGCCACGAGCAGTACTTC. The chain combines TRBV30 with TRBJ2-7; 9 positions agree with TRBD2. Looked up from germline, CDR1 is GTSNPN and CDR2 is SVGIG (reference sequence). V lost 4 bases to trimming and J lost 5 bases; unmatched junction nucleotides: 6. The CDR3 runs 13 residues.

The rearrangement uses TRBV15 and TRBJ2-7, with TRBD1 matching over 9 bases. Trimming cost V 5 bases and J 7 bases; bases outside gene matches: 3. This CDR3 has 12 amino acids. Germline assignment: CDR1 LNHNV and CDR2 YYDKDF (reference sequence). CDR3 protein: CATSVGQGEQYF. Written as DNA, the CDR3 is TGTGCCACCAGCGTCGGACAGGGGGAGCAGTACTTC.

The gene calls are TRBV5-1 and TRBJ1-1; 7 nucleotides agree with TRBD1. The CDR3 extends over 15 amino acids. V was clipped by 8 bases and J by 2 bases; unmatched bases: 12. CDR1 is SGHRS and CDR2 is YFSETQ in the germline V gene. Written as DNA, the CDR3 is TGCGCCAGTACAATCCCGGGACAGAGAAACACTGAAGCTTTCTTT. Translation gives CASTIPGQRNTEAFF.

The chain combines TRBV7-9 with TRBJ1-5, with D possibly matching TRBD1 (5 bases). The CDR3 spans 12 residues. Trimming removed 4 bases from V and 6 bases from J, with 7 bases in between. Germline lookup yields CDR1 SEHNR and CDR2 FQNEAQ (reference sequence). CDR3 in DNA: TGTGCCAGCAGCTCTAGGGGTCAGCCCCAGCATTTT. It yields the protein CASSSRGQPQHF.

The CDR3 is CASRKLAGNYNEQFF. The CDR3 DNA reads TGTGCCAGCAGAAAATTAGCGGGAAATTACAATGAGCAGTTCTTC. This sequence joins TRBV6-5 and TRBJ2-1; 8 bases match TRBD2. The CDR3 consists of 15 residues. Germline V gene data show CDR1 as MNHEY and CDR2 as SVGAGI. V shed 6 bases, J shed 4 bases, and the junction held 8 bases outside the gene matches.

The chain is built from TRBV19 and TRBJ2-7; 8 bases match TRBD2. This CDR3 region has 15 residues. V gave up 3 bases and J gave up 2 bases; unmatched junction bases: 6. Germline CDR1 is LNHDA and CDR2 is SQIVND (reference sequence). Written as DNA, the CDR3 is TGTGCCAGTAGTATTCTAGCGGGTTCCGCCTACGAGCAGTACTTC. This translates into CASSILAGSAYEQYF.

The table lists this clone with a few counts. The DNA for the CDR3 is TGTGCCAGCAGCTTGGAGGCAGGGGCCGGAAACACCATATATTTT. Protein product: CASSLEAGAGNTIYF. V gene TRBV5-6 combines with J gene TRBJ1-3, with D possibly matching TRBD1 (6 bases). The CDR3 runs 15 residues. The ends were cut back, 0 bases at V and 4 bases at J, with 11 bases in the middle. Germline V gene data show CDR1 as SGHDT and CDR2 as YYEEEE.

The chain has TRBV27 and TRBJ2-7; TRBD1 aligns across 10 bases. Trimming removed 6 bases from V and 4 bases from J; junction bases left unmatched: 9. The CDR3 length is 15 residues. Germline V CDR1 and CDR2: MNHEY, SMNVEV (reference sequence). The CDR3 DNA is TGTGCCAGCAGCTGGGCACCGGGACAGGGGTACGAGCAGTACTTC. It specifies CASSWAPGQGYEQYF.

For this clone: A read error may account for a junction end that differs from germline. The CDR3 sequence: CSSSPQGETQYF. CDR3 DNA: TGTTCCAGCAGCCCGCAGGGAGAGACCCAGTACTTC. This chain uses TRBV7-9 with TRBJ2-5, with a possible D match to TRBD1 (5 bases). The V gene's germline CDR1 is SEHNR and CDR2 FQNEAQ (reference sequence). This CDR3 region has 12 residues.

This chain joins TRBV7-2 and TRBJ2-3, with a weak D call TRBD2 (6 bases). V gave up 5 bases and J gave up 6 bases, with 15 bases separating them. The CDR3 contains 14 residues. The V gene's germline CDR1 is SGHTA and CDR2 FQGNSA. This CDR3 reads CASSTRLGRDTQYF. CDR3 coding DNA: TGTGCCAGCAGCACTCGACTAGGGCGGGATACGCAGTATTTT. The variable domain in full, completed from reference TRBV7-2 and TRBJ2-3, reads GAGVSQSPSNKVTEKGKDVELRCDPISGHTALYWYRQSLGQGLEFLIYFQGNSAPDKSGLPSDRFSAERTGGSVSTLTIQRTQQEDSAVYLCASSTRLGRDTQYFGPGTRLTVL.

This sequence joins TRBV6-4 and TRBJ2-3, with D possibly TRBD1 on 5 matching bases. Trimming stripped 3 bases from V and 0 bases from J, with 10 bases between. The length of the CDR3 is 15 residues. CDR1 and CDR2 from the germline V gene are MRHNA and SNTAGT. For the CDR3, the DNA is TGTGCCAGCAGTGAACCAGGGTCTAGCACAGATACGCAGTATTTT. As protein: CASSEPGSSTDTQYF.

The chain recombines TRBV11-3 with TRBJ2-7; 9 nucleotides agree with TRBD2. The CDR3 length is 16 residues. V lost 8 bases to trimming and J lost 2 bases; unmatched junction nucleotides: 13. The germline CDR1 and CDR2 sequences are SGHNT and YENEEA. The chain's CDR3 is CASVGWVRGRAYEQYF. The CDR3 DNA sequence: TGTGCCAGCGTCGGTTGGGTCCGCGGGAGGGCCTACGAGCAGTACTTC.

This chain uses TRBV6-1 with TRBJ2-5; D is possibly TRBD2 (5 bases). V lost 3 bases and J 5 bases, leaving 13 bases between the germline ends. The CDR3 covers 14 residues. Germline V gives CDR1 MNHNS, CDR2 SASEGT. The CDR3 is CASSDRLPGETQYF. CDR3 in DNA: TGTGCCAGCAGTGACAGGTTACCGGGGGAGACCCAGTACTTC.

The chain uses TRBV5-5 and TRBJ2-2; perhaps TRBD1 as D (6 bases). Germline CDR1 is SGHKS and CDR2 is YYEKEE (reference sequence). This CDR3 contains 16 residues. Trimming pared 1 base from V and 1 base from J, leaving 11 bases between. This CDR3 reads CASSLRTEMNTGELFF. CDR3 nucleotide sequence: TGTGCCAGCAGCTTGCGGACAGAGATGAACACCGGGGAGCTGTTTTTT.

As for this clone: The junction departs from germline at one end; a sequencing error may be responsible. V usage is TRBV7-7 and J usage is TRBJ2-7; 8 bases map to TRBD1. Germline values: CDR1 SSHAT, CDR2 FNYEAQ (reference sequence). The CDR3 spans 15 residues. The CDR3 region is CASSLRQGPIYEQYF. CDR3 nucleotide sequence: TGTGCTAGCAGCCTCCGACAGGGGCCGATCTACGAGCAGTACTTC.

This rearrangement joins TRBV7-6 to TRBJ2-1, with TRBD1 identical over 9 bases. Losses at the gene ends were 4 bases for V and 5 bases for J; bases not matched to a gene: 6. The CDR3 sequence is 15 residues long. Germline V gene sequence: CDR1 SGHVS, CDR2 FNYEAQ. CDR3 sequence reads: CASSSTGTGNNEQFF. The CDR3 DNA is TGTGCCAGCAGCTCAACCGGGACAGGGAACAATGAGCAGTTCTTC.

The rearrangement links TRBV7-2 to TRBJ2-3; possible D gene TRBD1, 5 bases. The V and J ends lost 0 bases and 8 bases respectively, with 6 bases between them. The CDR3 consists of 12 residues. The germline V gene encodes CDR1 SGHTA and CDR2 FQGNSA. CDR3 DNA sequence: TGTGCCAGCAGCTTAGCGGGGCGTACGCAGTATTTT. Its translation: CASSLAGRTQYF.

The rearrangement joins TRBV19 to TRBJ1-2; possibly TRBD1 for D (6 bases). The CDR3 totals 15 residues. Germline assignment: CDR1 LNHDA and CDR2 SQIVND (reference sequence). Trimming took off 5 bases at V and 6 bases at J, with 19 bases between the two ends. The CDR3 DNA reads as TGTGCCAGTAGTCTTTTACAGGGTTTGACGGATGGCTACACCTTC. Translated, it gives CASSLLQGLTDGYTF. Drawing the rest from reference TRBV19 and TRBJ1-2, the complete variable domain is DGGITQSPKYLFRKEGQNVTLSCEQNLNHDAMYWYRQDPGQGLRLIYYSQIVNDFQKGDIAEGYSVSREKKESFPLTVTSAQKNPTAFYLCASSLLQGLTDGYTFGSGTRLTVV.

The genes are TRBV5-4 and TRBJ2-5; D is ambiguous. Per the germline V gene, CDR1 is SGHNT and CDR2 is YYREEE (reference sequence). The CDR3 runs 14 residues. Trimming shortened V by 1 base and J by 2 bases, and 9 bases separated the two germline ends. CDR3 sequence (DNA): TGTGCCAGCAGCTTGAGGTCAGGACAAGAGACCCAGTACTTC. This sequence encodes CASSLRSGQETQYF.

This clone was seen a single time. CDR3 sequence (DNA): TGCAGCGTTGAAGATAGGGCGGGGACGTCCTACAATGAGCAGTTCTTC. Translation gives CSVEDRAGTSYNEQFF. The chain uses TRBV29-1 and TRBJ2-1, with a tentative D call TRBD2 (6 bases). This CDR3 has 16 amino acids. CDR1 and CDR2 from the germline V gene are SQVTM and ANQGSEA. Deletions cut 0 bases from V and 1 base from J, with 13 bases between.

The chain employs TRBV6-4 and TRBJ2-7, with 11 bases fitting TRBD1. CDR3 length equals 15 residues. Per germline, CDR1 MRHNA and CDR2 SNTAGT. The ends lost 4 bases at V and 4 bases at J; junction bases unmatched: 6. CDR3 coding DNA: TGTGCCAGCAGTGCATCCGGGACAGGGGGTTACGAGCAGTACTTC. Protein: CASSASGTGGYEQYF.

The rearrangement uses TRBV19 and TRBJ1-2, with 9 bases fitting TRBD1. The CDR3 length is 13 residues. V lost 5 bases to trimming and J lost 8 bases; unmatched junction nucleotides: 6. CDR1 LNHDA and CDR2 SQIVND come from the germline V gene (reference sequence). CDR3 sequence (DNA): TGTGCCAGTAGTCCCTGGACAGGGGACGGCTACACCTTC. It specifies CASSPWTGDGYTF.

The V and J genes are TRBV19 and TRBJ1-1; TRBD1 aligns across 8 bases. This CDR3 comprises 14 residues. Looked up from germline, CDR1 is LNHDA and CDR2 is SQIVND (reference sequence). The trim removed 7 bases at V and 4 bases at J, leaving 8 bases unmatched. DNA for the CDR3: TGTGCCAGTACTACTAGCAGGGGGCGCACTGAAGCTTTCTTT. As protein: CASTTSRGRTEAFF.

CDR3 amino acids: CASQGNRGHPNTEAFF. Here the CDR3 DNA reads TGTGCCAGCCAAGGGAACAGGGGGCATCCGAACACTGAAGCTTTCTTT. This chain links TRBV28 with TRBJ1-1; 9 nucleotides align to TRBD1. From germline, CDR1 is MDHEN and CDR2 SYDVKM. The junction had 11 bases not matched to a gene; V was cut back by 8 bases and J by 1 base. This CDR3 has 16 amino acids.